This is a list of T cell receptor beta chains from one sample in a study of neurological immune-mediated disorders. TCRdb used MiXCR to reprocess the 5' RACE reads, holding one entry per CDR3 protein. This table holds over 35,000 distinct CDR3 sequences, around 2.5% found once. Specimen: PBMCs. Receptor source: a man aged 30 to 39 with multiple sclerosis. CDR3s include the opening cysteine and the closing phenylalanine or tryptophan.

v_call	j_call	cdr3_aa
TRBV4-3	TRBJ2-7	CASSPGRGYEQYF
TRBV5-1	TRBJ2-7	CASSLGTTNEQYF
TRBV25-1	TRBJ1-6	CASSEWTGSGSPLHF
TRBV20-1	TRBJ2-3	CSALTSGSTDTQYF
TRBV20-1	TRBJ1-1	CSAWGASTEAFF
TRBV5-1	TRBJ1-1	CASSSRGTEAFF
TRBV7-8	TRBJ1-5	CASSPLASQGPQPQHF
TRBV7-2	TRBJ2-5	CASSFGGTETQYF
TRBV6-5	TRBJ2-5	CASRKRGGRETQYF
TRBV18	TRBJ2-3	CASSPSVTSGRLADTQYF
TRBV7-9	TRBJ2-1	CASSPPLGTNEQFF
TRBV3-1	TRBJ2-5	CASSQDYRGPQETQYF
TRBV3-1	TRBJ2-7	CASSPGQVSGEQYF
TRBV9	TRBJ2-3	CASSVGAGRTDTQYF
TRBV7-2	TRBJ2-5	CASSSSAINRETQYF
TRBV9	TRBJ2-4	CASSVGGGSGNIQYF
TRBV3-1	TRBJ2-1	CASSQELNKRGEQFF
TRBV6-6	TRBJ2-5	CASRPIAGSGVETQYF
TRBV10-2	TRBJ1-4	CASSDWGSTNEKLFF
TRBV5-1	TRBJ2-1	CASSPGLAGPLGSYNEQFF
TRBV7-9	TRBJ2-7	CASSSPGTMYYEQYF
TRBV24-1	TRBJ2-5	CATSQTQETQYF
TRBV20-1	TRBJ2-7	CSARDATGMAEQYF
TRBV7-3	TRBJ2-5	CASSSATGTPRYF
TRBV5-1	TRBJ2-2	CASRWEAGANTGELFF
TRBV7-9	TRBJ1-2	CASSLTGVDYGYTF
TRBV6-6	TRBJ2-4	CASSTSGTGGNIQYF
TRBV24-1	TRBJ1-5	CATSTGGGNQPQHF
TRBV7-9	TRBJ2-7	CASSGTGVSYEQYF
TRBV28	TRBJ2-7	CASSWTSGRGYEQYF
TRBV20-1	TRBJ2-3	CSAPGAWASGGGTDTQYF
TRBV29-1	TRBJ2-5	CSVLPGFQETQYF
TRBV6-5	TRBJ2-1	CASSRAGGRRNEQFF
TRBV5-1	TRBJ2-3	CASSAGDFNTDTQYF
TRBV20-1	TRBJ2-7	CSAVGGGYEQYF